This T cell receptor beta chain was documented in a study of blood T cell repertoires in COVID-19. Background on the study: The study drew acute and convalescent COVID-19 samples from the United States, Italy and Spain. The analysed material was cDNA or gDNA that came from T cells, B-cell-depleted T cells, or PBMCs.

This CDR3 has 12 residues. V trimming: 4 bases; J trimming: 16 bases; junction bases outside the gene matches: 7. Per the authors' pipeline: Amplification from reference gene primers served as the basis for estimated nucleated cell counts. Profiled with immunoSEQ multiplex PCR; TCRdb holds only in-frame clones, not every one. Clone size and the V and J calls come from that table; the DNA yielded D and trimming. The repertoire includes 270,000 or so clones, about 88% of them detected once, and 4% to 5% sits in the top ten. Only one count was recorded for this clone. The V and J genes are TRBV12-3 or TRBV12-4 and TRBJ2-4; 10 bases are shared with TRBD2. The TCR was taken from a woman aged 35 to 49 who had recovered from COVID-19. Sequencing input: peripheral blood. The CDR3 region is CASSSTSGFAYF. The CDR3 DNA reads as TGTGCCAGCAGTTCGACTAGCGGGTTCGCATACTTC.